These 13 T cell receptor beta chains were sequenced from one sample in a study of cytotoxic CD8 clonotypes in ibrutinib-treated CLL. The data were produced by immunoSEQ multiplex PCR, yet TCRdb's version contains in-frame clones alone and is incomplete. The data show tens of thousands of clones, with 65% to 70% seen just once and roughly 21% held by the top ten. The sequences come from PBMCs, collected after 24 months of ibrutinib treatment. All receptors derive from a human donor with chronic lymphocytic leukemia.

The gene calls are TRBV5-6 and TRBJ1-2; TRBD1 aligns across 8 bases. CDR3 length: 15 residues. Trimming took 0 bases from V and 6 from J; bases not matched to a gene: 7. Per germline, CDR1 SGHDT and CDR2 YYEEEE. This CDR3 is CASSLGQGKWDGYTF. CDR3 bases: TGTGCCAGCAGCTTGGGACAGGGGAAGTGGGATGGCTACACCTTC.

The gene calls are TRBV6-5 and TRBJ1-1, with 10 bases lining up with TRBD1. Germline-derived CDR1 and CDR2 are MNHEY and SVGAGI. J was trimmed by 4 bases and V by 6 bases; bases with no gene match: 5. The CDR3 has 14 residues. The CDR3 spells CASRRQGARTEAFF. CDR3 nucleotides: TGTGCCAGCAGACGACAGGGGGCGCGCACTGAAGCTTTCTTT.

The V and J genes are TRBV2 and TRBJ1-4, with D possibly being TRBD1 (6 bases). V was trimmed by 4 bases and J by 8 bases, leaving 11 bases between them. CDR1 SNHLY and CDR2 FYNNEI come from the germline V gene. The CDR3 has 13 residues. The CDR3 DNA sequence: TGTGCCAGCAGTGCCGGGACAAAGGAAAAACTGTTTTTT. It translates to CASSAGTKEKLFF.

This sequence joins TRBV5-1 and TRBJ1-4; 9 nucleotides agree with TRBD1. The CDR3 totals 15 residues. Germline V CDR1 and CDR2: SGHRS, YFSETQ. Losses at the gene ends were 1 base for V and 10 bases for J; bases not matched to a gene: 8. CDR3 in DNA: TGCGCCAGCAGCTTGTCCGGGACAGGGTCGGGAAAACTGTTTTTT. It specifies CASSLSGTGSGKLFF. Supplemented by reference TRBV5-1 and TRBJ1-4, the full variable domain reads KAGVTQTPRYLIKTRGQQVTLSCSPISGHRSVSWYQQTPGQGLQFLFEYFSETQRNKGNFPGRFSGRQFSNSRSEMNVSTLELGDSALYLCASSLSGTGSGKLFFGSGTQLSVL.

The chain combines TRBV19 with TRBJ2-6; 7 nucleotides agree with TRBD1. CDR3 size: 16 residues. Germline V gene lookup returns CDR1 LNHDA and CDR2 SQIVND (reference sequence). Germline trimming cut 5 bases from V and 1 base from J; bases unmatched to any gene: 5. CDR3 sequence (DNA): TGTGCCAGTAGTGCAGTGACAGGGTCTGGGGCCAACGTCCTGACTTTC. Translation: CASSAVTGSGANVLTF.

This clone was seen only a few times. J is TRBJ2-3 and V is TRBV4-2, with 8 bases that match TRBD2. The CDR3 has 17 residues. V lost 6 bases, J lost 2 bases, and 13 bases stayed unmatched. The germline gives CDR1 LGHNA, CDR2 YNFKEQ. The DNA for the CDR3 is TGTGCCAGCAGTAAAAGTGGGCGGGGGGCCGTCACAGATACGCAGTATTTT. The encoded protein is CASSKSGRGAVTDTQYF.

The chain combines TRBV5-1 with TRBJ2-7; 8 bases are shared with TRBD2. CDR1 is SGHRS, CDR2 YFSETQ, per germline. The CDR3 has 14 amino acids. J gave up 2 bases and V 4 bases, and 5 bases lay outside the gene matches. CDR3 loop: CASSPLLAAYEQYF. CDR3 sequence (DNA): TGCGCCAGCAGCCCGTTACTAGCGGCCTACGAGCAGTACTTC.

This chain uses TRBV2 with TRBJ2-1, with D possibly matching TRBD2 (6 bases). This CDR3 spans 14 amino acids. The V gene lost 6 bases and the J gene lost 3 bases, with 12 bases spanning the gap. The V gene's germline CDR1 is SNHLY and CDR2 FYNNEI. CDR3: CASSLTRDYNEQFF. CDR3 nucleotide sequence: TGTGCCAGCAGCTTGACTAGGGACTACAATGAGCAGTTCTTC.

The chain has TRBV10-3 and TRBJ1-2, with D maybe TRBD1 (5 bases). The CDR3 has 13 amino acids. The V end lost 3 bases, the J end lost 7 bases, and 12 bases lay between the germline ends. CDR1 and CDR2 from the germline V gene are ENHRY and SYGVKD. DNA for the CDR3: TGTGCCATCAGTGATTCGGGGGATCTTGGCTACACCTTC. Translated: CAISDSGDLGYTF.

This rearrangement joins TRBV7-9 to TRBJ1-2; D remains unclear. The CDR3 has 14 residues. V was cut by 2 bases and J by 7 bases, with 14 bases left in between. The germline V gene has CDR1 SEHNR and CDR2 FQNEAQ (reference sequence). CDR3 sequence reads: CASSLKDSQTGYTF. The CDR3 DNA reads as TGTGCCAGCAGCTTAAAGGACTCGCAAACTGGCTACACCTTC.

A single count supports this clone. This rearrangement joins TRBV29-1 to TRBJ2-3; no reliable D call. The CDR3 runs 16 residues. The V and J ends lost 0 bases and 2 bases respectively, with 15 bases between them. Germline CDR1 is SQVTM and CDR2 is ANQGSEA. Here the CDR3 DNA reads TGCAGCGTTGAAGATAGTGGGCGGACGCTCACAGATACGCAGTATTTT. It specifies CSVEDSGRTLTDTQYF.

The V and J genes are TRBV7-9 and TRBJ1-4; unclear D gene. Deletions cut 5 bases from V and 0 bases from J, with 7 bases between. CDR1 is SEHNR and CDR2 is FQNEAQ in the germline V gene (reference sequence). This CDR3 has 14 amino acids. The CDR3 DNA reads as TGTGCCAGCAGCCGAAGGGCAACTAATGAAAAACTGTTTTTT. Its translation is CASSRRATNEKLFF.

This clone is a singleton in its sample. The CDR3 sequence is CASSQIRISTDTQYF. The CDR3 DNA is TGTGCCAGCTCTCAAATACGAATTAGCACAGATACGCAGTATTTT. The J gene is TRBJ2-3, the V gene TRBV11-1; no reliable D call. Germline values: CDR1 SGHAT, CDR2 FQDESV (reference sequence). The germline V and J ends were trimmed by 8 bases and 0 bases, with 15 bases remaining between them. This CDR3 region has 15 residues.